Listed here are 29 T cell receptor beta chains from one sample, sequenced in a study of T cell responses to AZD1222 COVID-19 vaccine. Sequencing was performed with immunoSEQ multiplex PCR; in TCRdb, only in-frame clones are kept and a portion is missing. The data contain around 140,000 clones, about 93% of them singletons. Sequencing was performed on peripheral blood, taken on day 0 of AZD1222 vaccination. The source is an adult in good health.

The chain is built from TRBV5-5 and TRBJ1-1; D is uncertain. V was cut by 2 bases and J by 5 bases, with 10 bases left in between. Germline values: CDR1 SGHKS, CDR2 YYEKEE (reference sequence). This CDR3 comprises 13 residues. CDR3 sequence reads: CASSFNTVTEAFF. CDR3 bases: TGTGCCAGCAGCTTTAACACGGTAACTGAAGCTTTCTTT.

The chain couples TRBV5-4 to TRBJ2-7; D is uncertain. Germline V gene lookup returns CDR1 SGHNT and CDR2 YYREEE (reference sequence). Between the trimmed V and J ends, which lost 2 bases and 6 bases, there was a span of 12 bases. CDR3 length equals 13 residues. The CDR3 sequence: CASSLDLPSEQYF. Written as DNA, the CDR3 is TGTGCCAGCAGCTTAGATCTACCTTCCGAGCAGTACTTC.

The chain joins TRBV6-2 or TRBV6-3 to TRBJ1-5, with TRBD1 as a possible D gene (5 bases). CDR3 size: 16 residues. Germline values: CDR1 MNHEY, CDR2 SVGEGT. V gave up 0 bases and J gave up 6 bases, with 15 bases separating them. The CDR3 loop reads CASSYSAILRGQPQHF. The CDR3 coding sequence is TGTGCCAGCAGTTACTCGGCCATCTTAAGGGGTCAGCCCCAGCATTTT.

The chain links TRBV4-2 to TRBJ2-7; 8 positions agree with TRBD2. Germline V gene lookup returns CDR1 LGHNA and CDR2 YNFKEQ. The CDR3 consists of 18 residues. The V gene end was trimmed by 0 bases and the J gene end by 3 bases; junction bases not matched to a gene: 13. Here the CDR3 reads CASSQDGAGVFGFYEQYF. In nucleotides, the CDR3 is TGTGCCAGCAGCCAAGATGGAGCGGGAGTCTTCGGGTTCTACGAGCAGTACTTC.

The sample holds one count of this clone. The rearrangement uses TRBV4-1 and TRBJ1-2, with no clear D. This CDR3 comprises 15 residues. Deletions cut 7 bases from V and 1 base from J, with 16 bases between. From germline, CDR1 is MGHRA and CDR2 YSYEKL. CDR3 in amino acids: CASNDGIGNNYGYTF. The CDR3 bases are TGCGCCAGCAACGATGGGATTGGGAATAACTATGGCTACACCTTC.

This clone was found a few times. The J gene is TRBJ2-5, the V gene TRBV7-9; 8 nucleotides align to TRBD2. This CDR3 has 15 residues. The V gene end was trimmed by 2 bases and the J gene end by 2 bases; junction bases not matched to a gene: 4. The germline V gene encodes CDR1 SEHNR and CDR2 FQNEAQ (reference sequence). CDR3: CASSLSSGFQETQYF. The CDR3 DNA reads TGTGCCAGCAGCTTATCTAGCGGGTTTCAAGAGACCCAGTACTTC.

J is TRBJ2-2 and V is TRBV6-6; no clear D. The CDR3 is made up of 13 amino acids. V lost 0 bases to trimming and J lost 3 bases, with 2 bases between them. Germline-derived CDR1 and CDR2 are MNHNY and SVGAGI (reference sequence). The CDR3 reads CASSYSHTGELFF. The CDR3 bases are TGTGCCAGCAGTTACTCGCACACCGGGGAGCTGTTTTTT.

This chain links TRBV30 with TRBJ2-3; no firm D call. Trimming took 4 bases from V and 4 from J, leaving 6 bases between them. Looked up from germline, CDR1 is GTSNPN and CDR2 is SVGIG (reference sequence). CDR3 length: 11 residues. The CDR3 DNA reads as TGTGCCTGGAAGATAGCAGATACGCAGTATTTT. This codes for CAWKIADTQYF.

This chain connects TRBV11-2 to TRBJ2-7, with TRBD2 identical over 8 bases. The germline CDR1 and CDR2 sequences are SGHAT and FQNNGV. The ends lost 5 bases at V and 7 bases at J; junction bases unmatched: 10. The CDR3 is 14 amino acids. This CDR3 reads CASSPLQGGGEQYF. CDR3 sequence (DNA): TGTGCCAGCAGCCCGCTCCAGGGCGGGGGGGAGCAGTACTTC.

CDR3 residues: CASSPDRVGYEQYF. In nucleotides, the CDR3 is TGCGCCAGCAGCCCGGACAGGGTTGGCTACGAGCAGTACTTC. The rearrangement uses TRBV5-1 and TRBJ2-7, with 8 bases fitting TRBD1. The germline V gene encodes CDR1 SGHRS and CDR2 YFSETQ. V lost 4 bases and J lost 3; bases outside the gene matches: 6. This CDR3 region has 14 residues. The complete variable domain, with remaining parts taken from reference TRBV5-1 and TRBJ2-7, reads KAGVTQTPRYLIKTRGQQVTLSCSPISGHRSVSWYQQTPGQGLQFLFEYFSETQRNKGNFPGRFSGRQFSNSRSEMNVSTLELGDSALYLCASSPDRVGYEQYFGPGTRLTVT.

This chain joins TRBV15 and TRBJ1-5; D remains ambiguous. Trimming removed 1 base from V and 2 bases from J, with 12 bases in between. The CDR3 runs 16 residues. Germline V gives CDR1 LNHNV, CDR2 YYDKDF (reference sequence). This CDR3 is CATSRVEGGGNQPQHF. The CDR3 nucleotides are TGTGCCACCAGCAGAGTCGAGGGCGGCGGCAATCAGCCCCAGCATTTT.

This clone appeared once. The chain uses TRBV7-8 and TRBJ2-7; D could derive from TRBD1 or TRBD2 (5 bases each). The CDR3 has 13 residues. CDR1 and CDR2 (germline): SGHVS, FQNEAQ. The V end lost 4 bases, the J end lost 4 bases, and 11 bases lay between the germline ends. The CDR3 spells CASSSRDGYEQYF. The CDR3, as DNA: TGTGCCAGCAGCTCTCGGGACGGTTACGAGCAGTACTTC. The variable domain in full, with the rest retrieved from reference TRBV7-8 and TRBJ2-7, is GAGVSQSPRYKVAKRGQDVALRCDPISGHVSLFWYQQALGQGPEFLTYFQNEAQLDKSGLPSDRFFAERPEGSVSTLKIQRTQQEDSAVYLCASSSRDGYEQYFGPGTRLTVT.

This clone was seen only once. The chain recombines TRBV21-1 with TRBJ1-1. TRBV21-1 is reported as a pseudogene. This CDR3 contains 16 residues. The CDR3 reads CASSPIALRGTTEAFF. The CDR3 nucleotides are TGTGCCAGCAGTCCCATAGCCCTCCGGGGTACCACTGAAGCTTTCTTT.

This chain joins TRBV7-8 and TRBJ1-2, with D hard to call. The CDR3 contains 13 residues. CDR1 and CDR2 (germline): SGHVS, FQNEAQ. V dropped 5 bases and J dropped 4 bases, with 11 bases sitting between them. CDR3 protein: CASSQAGAYGYTF. The DNA for the CDR3 is TGTGCCAGCAGCCAAGCCGGTGCCTATGGCTACACCTTC.

The chain employs TRBV4-1 and TRBJ2-3; tentatively, D is TRBD1 or TRBD2 (6 bases each). The V end lost 4 bases, the J end lost 6 bases, and 17 bases lay between the germline ends. Germline CDR1 MGHRA, CDR2 YSYEKL. The CDR3 is 15 amino acids. The CDR3 bases are TGCGCCAGCAGCCCGTCGGGGGCCCACGGGGATACGCAGTATTTT. It translates to CASSPSGAHGDTQYF.

The chain uses TRBV29-1 and TRBJ1-2; D is ambiguous. This CDR3 region has 13 residues. With 3 bases removed from V and 3 bases from J, the gap between germline ends came to 11 bases. Per the germline V gene, CDR1 is SQVTM and CDR2 is ANQGSEA. In nucleotides, the CDR3 is TGCAGCGTTGAGAATGAACTCGACTATGGCTACACCTTC. Its protein is CSVENELDYGYTF.

This clone was counted between two and nine times. The V gene is TRBV5-1, the J gene TRBJ1-1; D not certain. This CDR3 comprises 14 residues. CDR1 is SGHRS, CDR2 YFSETQ, per germline. Between the trimmed V and J ends, which lost 1 base and 3 bases, there was a span of 10 bases. The CDR3 DNA reads TGCGCCAGCAGCTTGAGGGCAGCTCACACTGAAGCTTTCTTT. Translated, it gives CASSLRAAHTEAFF.

This clone was picked up a small number of times. This chain links TRBV13 with TRBJ2-2, with D hard to call. This CDR3 spans 13 amino acids. Per the germline V gene, CDR1 is PRHDT and CDR2 is FYEKMQ (reference sequence). Trimming cost V 5 bases and J 5 bases, with 9 bases left between them. CDR3 coding DNA: TGTGCCAGCAGCCTCCTCGGGACCGGGGAGCTGTTTTTT. Protein product: CASSLLGTGELFF. The whole variable domain, filled in from reference TRBV13 and TRBJ2-2, reads AAGVIQSPRHLIKEKRETATLKCYPIPRHDTVYWYQQGPGQDPQFLISFYEKMQSDKGSIPDRFSAQQFSDYHSELNMSSLELGDSALYFCASSLLGTGELFFGEGSRLTVL.

In nucleotides, the CDR3 is TGCGCCAGCAGCCAAGAGGCGGGAGGGCGTTTTGAGCAGTTCTTC. Translated, it gives CASSQEAGGRFEQFF. This rearrangement joins TRBV4-3 to TRBJ2-1; TRBD2 aligns across 9 bases. This CDR3 has 15 residues. The germline gives CDR1 LGHNA, CDR2 YSLEER. V shed 0 bases and J 9 bases; nucleotides not matched to a gene: 6.

This chain connects TRBV7-9 to TRBJ1-5; tentatively, D is TRBD1 (5 bases). CDR1 is SEHNR, CDR2 FQNEAQ, per germline (reference sequence). CDR3 length: 13 residues. V lost 2 bases and J 4 bases, leaving 6 bases between the germline ends. CDR3 coding DNA: TGTGCCAGCAGCTTATCAGGGAATCAGCCCCAGCATTTT. Translating gives CASSLSGNQPQHF.

V usage is TRBV11-2 and J usage is TRBJ2-5, with TRBD1 as a possible D gene (5 bases). This CDR3 has 13 amino acids. Trimming removed 5 bases from V and 2 bases from J, with 9 bases in between. Looked up from germline, CDR1 is SGHAT and CDR2 is FQNNGV. Written as DNA, the CDR3 is TGTGCCAGCAGCCCTCAGGGACAAGAGACCCAGTACTTC. This codes for CASSPQGQETQYF.

J is TRBJ1-5 and V is TRBV27; 7 bases are a match to TRBD1. Germline assignment: CDR1 MNHEY and CDR2 SMNVEV (reference sequence). The length of the CDR3 is 13 residues. Unmatched junction bases numbered 6, after V lost 9 bases and J lost 4 bases. The CDR3 here is CASTLTGNQPQHF. CDR3 sequence (DNA): TGTGCCAGTACATTGACAGGGAATCAGCCCCAGCATTTT.

CDR3 coding DNA: TGTGCCAGCCATTTAGAGACCACCGGGGAGCTGTTTTTT. Translation gives CASHLETTGELFF. The genes are TRBV27 and TRBJ2-2; no reliable D call. There are 13 residues in the CDR3. The V gene lost 8 bases and the J gene lost 4 bases, with 11 bases spanning the gap. Germline V gene sequence: CDR1 MNHEY, CDR2 SMNVEV (reference sequence).

The chain is built from TRBV6-2 or TRBV6-3 and TRBJ2-7; perhaps TRBD2 as D (5 bases). Deletions cut 4 bases from V and 2 bases from J, with 15 bases between. The V gene's germline CDR1 is MNHEY and CDR2 SVGEGT. This CDR3 spans 15 amino acids. CDR3 in DNA: TGTGCCAGCAGTTTTGATCCGGACGGGACCTACGAGCAGTACTTC. Translated, it gives CASSFDPDGTYEQYF.

A single count supports this clone. The rearrangement links TRBV2 to TRBJ1-5, with 8 bases identical to TRBD1. J lost 4 bases, V lost 4 bases, and 6 bases had no gene match. Germline CDR1 is SNHLY and CDR2 is FYNNEI. The CDR3 totals 15 residues. In DNA, the CDR3 is TGTGCCAGCAGTGGGGACAGGACGGGAAATCAGCCCCAGCATTTT. It translates to CASSGDRTGNQPQHF.

This chain connects TRBV30 to TRBJ1-2; D remains unclear. V was pared by 7 bases and J by 6 bases, with 9 bases between. The CDR3 is made up of 10 amino acids. Germline loops: CDR1 GTSNPN, CDR2 SVGIG (reference sequence). Written as DNA, the CDR3 is TGTGCCTCCCCTGTGAATGGCTACACCTTC. Translated: CASPVNGYTF.

The chain employs TRBV2 and TRBJ1-5; D not resolved. Germline CDR1 and CDR2: SNHLY and FYNNEI. The CDR3 loop spans 13 amino acids. V shed 3 bases and J shed 8 bases, with 11 bases lying between them. DNA of the CDR3: TGTGCCAGCAGTGAGGAGAGTGGGGAGCCCCAGCATTTT. This sequence encodes CASSEESGEPQHF.

The chain combines TRBV14 with TRBJ2-1; TRBD2 agrees at 8 bases. V gave up 4 bases and J gave up 6 bases; unmatched junction bases: 8. The CDR3 covers 15 residues. CDR1 is SGHDN, CDR2 FVKESK, per germline. The DNA of the CDR3 is TGTGCCAGCAGCCCGCTAGCGGGTTTGGGCAATGAGCAGTTCTTC. Its protein product is CASSPLAGLGNEQFF.

This clone showed up just once. The chain uses TRBV21-1 and TRBJ2-2; the table's D call TRBD2 went unverified against the DNA. TRBV21-1 is classified as a pseudogene. There are 21 residues in the CDR3. CDR3: CASSKGAPVSLPRGGTGELFF. The CDR3 nucleotides are TGTGCCAGCAGCAAGGGGGCCCCAGTCAGTCTCCCACGGGGAGGGACCGGGGAGCTGTTTTTT.